Shown below are 24 T cell receptor beta chains from a single sample sequenced in a study of shared clonotypes between healthy human individuals (dated by TCRdb to about 2020). The method was the immunoSEQ multiplex PCR assay. Drawn from immuneACCESS, this table holds only the in-frame rearrangements with V and J called that TCRdb kept. Clones are partly lost; checked studies trace under half to an unresolved V gene and leave the rest unexplained. This sample holds around 1 million clones; approximately 80% were observed only once. The ten largest clones represent approximately 1.5% of the sample. Sequencing was done on a sample of memory CD4+ T cells sorted from blood. This sample's cell subset or site label indicates: CD45RA-negative fraction. Receptors were obtained from a young man in good health.

The chain carries TRBV15 and TRBJ2-2, with D possibly being TRBD1 or TRBD2 (5 bases each). CDR1 is LNHNV, CDR2 YYDKDF, per germline (reference sequence). Trimming shortened V by 0 bases and J by 2 bases, and 13 bases separated the two germline ends. This CDR3 spans 17 amino acids. CDR3 in amino acids: CATSREKSGRNTGELFF. As DNA, the CDR3 is TGTGCCACCAGCAGAGAGAAATCGGGACGAAACACCGGGGAGCTGTTTTTT.

J is TRBJ2-7 and V is TRBV9; D not certain. V gave up 3 bases and J gave up 7 bases, with 11 bases separating them. The CDR3 spans 12 residues. Germline CDR1 reads SGDLS; CDR2 reads YYNGEE. CDR3 residues: CASSGSIGEQYF. CDR3 sequence (DNA): TGTGCCAGCAGCGGATCGATTGGGGAGCAGTACTTC.

A few counts support this clone. This chain uses TRBV30 with TRBJ1-1; a weak D match, TRBD1 (5 bases). Germline CDR1 reads GTSNPN; CDR2 reads SVGIG (reference sequence). The CDR3 sequence is 13 residues long. Trimming took 4 bases from V and 3 from J, leaving 12 bases between them. The CDR3 sequence: CAWNRREDTEAFF. The DNA of the CDR3 is TGTGCCTGGAATCGCAGGGAGGACACTGAAGCTTTCTTT.

The DNA of the CDR3 is TGTGCCAGCAGCGAGAAGACCCAGTACTTC. Translating gives CASSEKTQYF. The rearrangement joins TRBV7-2 to TRBJ2-5; D is unclear. Trimming stripped 5 bases from V and 6 bases from J, with 4 bases between. Germline CDR1 reads SGHTA; CDR2 reads FQGNSA. This CDR3 spans 10 amino acids.

Here the CDR3 reads CASSQDARREQYF. DNA for the CDR3: TGTGCCAGCAGCCAAGACGCAAGGCGGGAGCAGTACTTC. The chain recombines TRBV14 with TRBJ2-7; D gene unclear. The CDR3 sequence is 13 residues long. Per the germline V gene, CDR1 is SGHDN and CDR2 is FVKESK. V lost 0 bases to trimming and J lost 7 bases, with 10 bases between them.

The V call is TRBV6-1, the J call TRBJ2-7, with TRBD2 as a possible D gene (5 bases). Germline CDR1 is MNHNS and CDR2 is SASEGT. Trimming pared 10 bases from V and 2 bases from J, leaving 18 bases between. The CDR3 has 14 residues. The CDR3 bases are TGTGCCACTCTGGGAGAGATCTTTCCCTACGAGCAGTACTTC. It yields the protein CATLGEIFPYEQYF.

The chain combines TRBV27 with TRBJ2-3, with D tentatively TRBD1 or TRBD2 (6 bases each). The CDR3 sequence is 15 residues long. Trimming cost V 3 bases and J 4 bases, with 14 bases left between them. CDR1 is MNHEY, CDR2 SMNVEV, per germline (reference sequence). The chain's CDR3 is CASSFSGAVADTQYF. The CDR3 DNA is TGTGCCAGCAGTTTTTCGGGGGCCGTGGCAGATACGCAGTATTTT.

This sequence joins TRBV6-5 and TRBJ1-1, with a tentative D call TRBD1 (6 bases). The CDR3 covers 15 residues. V was shortened by 6 bases and J by 8 bases, with 22 bases between the two germline ends. Germline-derived CDR1 and CDR2 are MNHEY and SVGAGI. The CDR3 loop is CASSQQGNAPGEAFF. DNA of the CDR3: TGTGCCAGCAGCCAACAGGGAAATGCGCCAGGGGAAGCTTTCTTT.

The genes are TRBV19 and TRBJ2-7; D may be TRBD2 (6 bases). V dropped 6 bases and J dropped 4 bases, with 13 bases sitting between them. The CDR3 consists of 13 residues. Germline V lookup: CDR1 LNHDA, CDR2 SQIVND (reference sequence). CDR3 loop: CASRIPGVYEQYF. The CDR3 DNA is TGTGCCAGTAGGATCCCGGGAGTGTACGAGCAGTACTTC.

The sample holds one count of this clone. The genes are TRBV4-2 and TRBJ1-2; perhaps TRBD1 as D (5 bases). V was cut by 0 bases and J by 6 bases, with 5 bases left in between. The CDR3 loop spans 12 amino acids. Germline CDR1 LGHNA, CDR2 YNFKEQ. The DNA for the CDR3 is TGTGCCAGCAGCCAAGAGGGGGATGGCTACACCTTC. This sequence encodes CASSQEGDGYTF.

The gene calls are TRBV5-4 and TRBJ2-3; 15 nucleotides agree with TRBD2. The J segment lost 2 bases and the V segment lost 4 bases, leaving 5 bases of the junction unmatched. CDR3 length: 17 amino acids. The V gene's germline CDR1 is SGHNT and CDR2 YYREEE (reference sequence). The DNA for the CDR3 is TGTGCCAGCAGCCCGGGACTAGCGGGGGGACCCACAGATACGCAGTATTTT. Translating gives CASSPGLAGGPTDTQYF.

The chain couples TRBV5-4 to TRBJ2-7, with 13 positions matching TRBD2. The V segment lost 4 bases and the J segment 3 bases; nucleotides outside the gene matches: 10. The V gene's germline CDR1 is SGHNT and CDR2 YYREEE (reference sequence). The CDR3 loop spans 17 amino acids. CDR3 sequence: CASSIGLAGEISYEQYF. In DNA form, the CDR3 reads TGTGCCAGCAGCATTGGACTAGCGGGAGAGATTAGCTACGAGCAGTACTTC.

The chain employs TRBV29-1 and TRBJ2-7; possibly TRBD2 for D (6 bases). Trimming cost V 2 bases and J 0 bases, with 11 bases left between them. The CDR3 totals 14 residues. Per germline, CDR1 SQVTM and CDR2 ANQGSEA. CDR3 in amino acids: CSVERGVGSYEQYF. CDR3 coding DNA: TGCAGCGTTGAACGCGGGGTCGGCTCCTACGAGCAGTACTTC.

The chain carries TRBV28 and TRBJ1-3, with a tentative D call TRBD1 (6 bases). CDR3 length: 17 amino acids. V lost 5 bases to trimming and J lost 1 base, with 18 bases between them. The germline V gene has CDR1 MDHEN and CDR2 SYDVKM. CDR3 sequence: CASSLWALGGSGNTIYF. CDR3 DNA sequence: TGTGCCAGCAGTCTGTGGGCTCTAGGGGGTTCTGGAAACACCATATATTTT.

The genes are TRBV5-4 and TRBJ2-5; D gene ambiguous. Deletions cut 0 bases from V and 1 base from J, with 7 bases between. CDR1 and CDR2 from the germline V gene are SGHNT and YYREEE (reference sequence). This CDR3 comprises 14 residues. CDR3 bases: TGTGCCAGCAGCTTGGTGTATTCCCAAGAGACCCAGTACTTC. It encodes CASSLVYSQETQYF.

This chain joins TRBV10-3 and TRBJ2-7; D call uncertain. CDR3 length equals 14 residues. The V gene's germline CDR1 is ENHRY and CDR2 SYGVKD. Trimming shortened V by 0 bases and J by 0 bases, and 6 bases separated the two germline ends. CDR3 coding DNA: TGTGCCATCAGTGAGTCTAGCAGCTCCTACGAGCAGTACTTC. This encodes CAISESSSSYEQYF.

This chain uses TRBV5-1 with TRBJ2-3; D is perhaps TRBD1 (5 bases). Trimming pared 4 bases from V and 5 bases from J, leaving 14 bases between. The CDR3 loop spans 14 amino acids. Germline V lookup: CDR1 SGHRS, CDR2 YFSETQ. CDR3 sequence: CASSPGLLGDTQYF. The CDR3 DNA reads as TGCGCCAGCAGCCCAGGGTTGTTGGGAGATACGCAGTATTTT.

CDR3 sequence reads: CASTKEDSPLHF. The CDR3 DNA reads as TGTGCCAGCACCAAAGAGGATTCACCCCTCCACTTT. The chain is built from TRBV5-4 and TRBJ1-6; D is uncertain. This CDR3 has 12 amino acids. Germline CDR1 SGHNT, CDR2 YYREEE (reference sequence). The ends were cut back, 6 bases at V and 8 bases at J, with 9 bases in the middle.

The chain joins TRBV6-5 to TRBJ1-2; a weak D match, TRBD1 (5 bases). The CDR3 totals 12 residues. Trimming cost V 6 bases and J 11 bases, with 16 bases left between them. Germline lookup yields CDR1 MNHEY and CDR2 SVGAGI. The CDR3 sequence: CASSGTVEGYTF. In nucleotides, the CDR3 is TGTGCCAGCAGCGGGACGGTCGAGGGGTACACCTTC.

The chain combines TRBV5-4 with TRBJ1-6; unclear D gene. Germline V gives CDR1 SGHNT, CDR2 YYREEE (reference sequence). The V end lost 1 base, the J end lost 9 bases, and 11 bases lay between the germline ends. The CDR3 spans 14 residues. CDR3 sequence (DNA): TGTGCCAGCAGCTTGCAAGGGTTTGGTTCACCCCTCCACTTT. This gives the protein CASSLQGFGSPLHF. Drawing the rest from reference TRBV5-4 and TRBJ1-6, the complete variable domain is ETGVTQSPTHLIKTRGQQVTLRCSSQSGHNTVSWYQQALGQGPQFIFQYYREEENGRGNFPPRFSGLQFPNYSSELNVNALELDDSALYLCASSLQGFGSPLHFGNGTRLTVT.

This clone was recorded once. The J gene is TRBJ1-2, the V gene TRBV19, with D possibly TRBD1 on 5 matching bases. CDR3 length: 14 amino acids. Germline assignment: CDR1 LNHDA and CDR2 SQIVND (reference sequence). V was trimmed by 7 bases and J by 8 bases, leaving 20 bases between them. For the CDR3, the DNA is TGTGCCAGTACCCTAGGGACCCCCACCAGCGGCTACACCTTC. Encoded protein: CASTLGTPTSGYTF.

The chain uses TRBV4-3 and TRBJ2-2; D remains unclear. Trimming left V 1 base short and J 0 bases short, with 15 bases between. The CDR3 consists of 18 residues. Germline-derived CDR1 and CDR2 are LGHNA and YSLEER. This chain's CDR3 is CASSQVFTSAANTGELFF. Written as DNA, the CDR3 is TGCGCCAGCAGCCAAGTGTTTACGTCGGCGGCGAACACCGGGGAGCTGTTTTTT.

This chain links TRBV30 with TRBJ2-1, with 12 nucleotides matching TRBD2. The CDR3 covers 14 residues. From germline, CDR1 is GTSNPN and CDR2 SVGIG (reference sequence). J was trimmed by 7 bases and V by 3 bases; bases with no gene match: 4. This CDR3 reads CAWSPGLAGNEQFF. DNA of the CDR3: TGTGCCTGGAGCCCCGGACTAGCGGGGAATGAGCAGTTCTTC.

This clone occurred once. This chain uses TRBV5-1 with TRBJ2-3, with 9 positions matching TRBD2. Germline V CDR1 and CDR2: SGHRS, YFSETQ. The CDR3 covers 16 residues. V dropped 3 bases and J dropped 0; count of bases not matched to a gene: 5. The CDR3 loop reads CASSSRLAASTDTQYF. CDR3 coding DNA: TGCGCCAGCAGCTCCCGACTAGCGGCTAGCACAGATACGCAGTATTTT.